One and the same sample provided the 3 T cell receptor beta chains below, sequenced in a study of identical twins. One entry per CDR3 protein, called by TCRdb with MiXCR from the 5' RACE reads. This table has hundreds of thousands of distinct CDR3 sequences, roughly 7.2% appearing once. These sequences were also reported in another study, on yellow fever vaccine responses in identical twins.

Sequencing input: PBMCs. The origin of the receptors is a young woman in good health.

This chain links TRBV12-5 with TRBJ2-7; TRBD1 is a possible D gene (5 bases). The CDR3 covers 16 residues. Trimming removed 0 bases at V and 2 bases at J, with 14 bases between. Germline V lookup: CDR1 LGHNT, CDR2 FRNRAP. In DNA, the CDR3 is TGTGCTAGTGGTTTGGTCCAAAAGGACAATCCCTACGAGCAGTACTTC. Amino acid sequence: CASGLVQKDNPYEQYF.

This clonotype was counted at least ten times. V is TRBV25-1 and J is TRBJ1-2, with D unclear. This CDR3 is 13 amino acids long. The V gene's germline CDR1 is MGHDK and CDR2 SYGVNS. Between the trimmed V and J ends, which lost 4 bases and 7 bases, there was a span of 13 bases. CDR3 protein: CASSGGGNRGYTF. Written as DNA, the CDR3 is TGTGCCAGCAGTGGAGGTGGCAACCGTGGCTACACCTTC.

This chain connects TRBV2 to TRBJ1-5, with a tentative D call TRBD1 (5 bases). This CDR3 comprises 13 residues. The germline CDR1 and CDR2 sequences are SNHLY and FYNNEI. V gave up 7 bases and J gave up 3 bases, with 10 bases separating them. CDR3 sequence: CASKGTANQPQHF. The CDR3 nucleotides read TGTGCCAGCAAAGGGACGGCCAATCAGCCCCAGCATTTT.